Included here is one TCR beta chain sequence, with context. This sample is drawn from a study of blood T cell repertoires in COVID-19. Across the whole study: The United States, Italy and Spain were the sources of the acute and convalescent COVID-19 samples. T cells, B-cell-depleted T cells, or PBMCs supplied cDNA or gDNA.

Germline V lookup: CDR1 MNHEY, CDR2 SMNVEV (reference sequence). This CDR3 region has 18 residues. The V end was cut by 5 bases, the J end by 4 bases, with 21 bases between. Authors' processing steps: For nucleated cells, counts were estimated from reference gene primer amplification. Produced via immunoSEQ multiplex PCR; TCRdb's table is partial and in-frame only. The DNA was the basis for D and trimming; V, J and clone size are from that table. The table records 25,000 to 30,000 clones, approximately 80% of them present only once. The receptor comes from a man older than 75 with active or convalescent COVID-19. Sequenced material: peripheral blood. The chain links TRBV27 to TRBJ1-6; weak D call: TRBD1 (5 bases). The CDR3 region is CASSPQWRDWAYNSPLHF. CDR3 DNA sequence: TGTGCCAGCAGTCCACAGTGGAGGGACTGGGCTTATAATTCACCCCTCCACTTT.